This TCR beta chain is drawn from a study of cytomegalovirus exposure and HLA in healthy donors. The CDR3 has 14 residues. Trimming removed 0 bases from V and 0 bases from J, with 3 bases in between. The germline gives CDR1 MNHNS, CDR2 SASEGT. A multiplex PCR was run with 60 Vbeta primers and 13 Jbeta primers. Data came from immunoSEQ multiplex PCR; TCRdb stores just in-frame clones and leaves some out. The data show over 75,000 clones, 65% to 90% seen once. The source of this sequence is a man aged 30 to 39 in good health and CMV-seropositive. Sequenced sample: PBMCs. The rearrangement links TRBV6-1 to TRBJ1-5, with D hard to call. For the CDR3, the DNA is TGTGCCAGCAGTGAAGCACTTAGCAATCAGCCCCAGCATTTT. This sequence encodes CASSEALSNQPQHF.